The 15 T cell receptor beta chains given below trace back to one sample, sequenced in a study of T cells in Graves' hyperthyroidism and ophthalmopathy. RNA transcripts were the template for amplifying TCR beta CDR3 regions. Primed by the HTBI set, a first-round RT-PCR was run on the TCR CDR3. TCRdb ran MiXCR on the multiplex PCR reads and lists one entry per CDR3 protein. The data show hundreds of thousands of distinct CDR3 sequences, approximately 15% seen once. Material for sequencing was blood. The receptors were gathered from a woman aged 50 to 60 with Graves' ophthalmopathy.

The chain employs TRBV6-9 and TRBJ2-5; 8 bases are a match to TRBD2. CDR1 and CDR2 (germline): MNHGY, SVAAGI. V lost 4 bases and J lost 7; bases outside the gene matches: 11. This CDR3 is 15 amino acids long. DNA for the CDR3: TGTGCCAGCAGTTCTCGGCGGGAGGCCGGTGGGACCCAGTACTTC. Amino acid sequence: CASSSRREAGGTQYF.

This clonotype was picked up one time. A much larger clone lies one base from this, so it may be a read error. This is likely a read error, given that the CDR3 carries no conserved phenylalanine or tryptophan at its end. CDR3: CASSSSGGWGNSPLHS. The CDR3 DNA reads TGTGCCAGCAGTTCCTCAGGGGGCTGGGGGAATTCACCCCTCCACTCT. The chain joins TRBV28 to TRBJ1-6; 8 bases are shared with TRBD1. Trimming cost V 4 bases and J 7 bases; bases outside gene matches: 9. CDR1 is MDHEN, CDR2 SYDVKM, per germline. The CDR3 loop spans 16 amino acids.

This clonotype has at least ten counts. The V gene is TRBV28, the J gene TRBJ1-2; 8 bases are shared with TRBD1. The CDR3 spans 15 residues. J was trimmed by 4 bases and V by 6 bases; bases with no gene match: 10. Germline-derived CDR1 and CDR2 are MDHEN and SYDVKM. This CDR3 is CASRGTGGRSYGYTF. The CDR3 coding sequence is TGTGCCAGCAGGGGAACAGGGGGAAGGAGCTATGGCTACACCTTC.

This clonotype has just a few counts. The V gene is TRBV19, the J gene TRBJ2-2; D unresolved. The germline V and J ends were trimmed by 1 base and 4 bases, with 7 bases remaining between them. From germline, CDR1 is LNHDA and CDR2 SQIVND (reference sequence). The CDR3 is 14 residues long. CDR3 sequence (DNA): TGTGCCAGTAGTATAGCACCGCTCACCGGGGAGCTGTTTTTT. It codes for CASSIAPLTGELFF.

In this sample, this clonotype turned up many times. The chain recombines TRBV6-2 or TRBV6-3 with TRBJ1-5; D not certain. Trimming removed 6 bases from V and 11 bases from J, with 11 bases in between. Per the germline V gene, CDR1 is MNHEY and CDR2 is SVGEGT. The CDR3 spans 11 residues. CDR3 coding DNA: TGTGCCAGCAGGACGGCGGACGCCCAGCATTTT. Its translation: CASRTADAQHF.

The sample holds many counts of this clonotype. J is TRBJ2-1 and V is TRBV4-1, with D possibly matching TRBD2 (5 bases). The CDR3 contains 15 residues. The germline V gene has CDR1 MGHRA and CDR2 YSYEKL. V lost 2 bases and J 0 bases, leaving 8 bases between the germline ends. Here the CDR3 reads CASSQPGSSYNEQFF. CDR3 coding DNA: TGCGCCAGCAGCCAACCGGGGAGCTCCTACAATGAGCAGTTCTTC.

The rearrangement links TRBV29-1 to TRBJ2-3, with 7 bases lining up with TRBD2. Germline V gene sequence: CDR1 SQVTM, CDR2 ANQGSEA. This CDR3 comprises 14 residues. The V segment lost 4 bases and the J segment 2 bases; nucleotides outside the gene matches: 6. DNA of the CDR3: TGCAGCGTTGGACCTAGCGGACTCACAGATACGCAGTATTTT. Residues: CSVGPSGLTDTQYF.

This clonotype was found many times. The chain recombines TRBV2 with TRBJ1-1; no firm D call. Germline values: CDR1 SNHLY, CDR2 FYNNEI. V lost 3 bases to trimming and J lost 2 bases, with 10 bases between them. The CDR3 covers 14 residues. This chain's CDR3 is CASSEEVQNTEAFF. CDR3 nucleotide sequence: TGTGCCAGCAGTGAGGAAGTTCAAAACACTGAAGCTTTCTTT.

This clonotype was counted ten times or more. This sequence joins TRBV11-1 and TRBJ2-2, with a weak D call TRBD2 (6 bases). The germline V gene encodes CDR1 SGHAT and CDR2 FQDESV (reference sequence). The CDR3 has 15 residues. Trimming took 1 base from V and 4 from J, leaving 10 bases between them. The CDR3 bases are TGTGCCAGCAGCTTAGGGGCGGGGCGCACCGGGGAGCTGTTTTTT. This codes for CASSLGAGRTGELFF.

J is TRBJ2-1 and V is TRBV9; 13 bases fit TRBD2. Trimming at V came to 0 bases and at J to 5 bases, leaving 14 bases not matched to a gene. The germline V gene has CDR1 SGDLS and CDR2 YYNGEE. The CDR3 length is 20 residues. The CDR3 protein is CASSVAHGPGGLAGDNEQFF. CDR3 DNA: TGTGCCAGCAGCGTAGCCCATGGCCCCGGAGGACTAGCGGGAGACAATGAGCAGTTCTTC.

Note on this clonotype: A read error may be the cause here, since a much bigger clone is one base away. The chain is built from TRBV6-2 or TRBV6-3 and TRBJ2-1, with TRBD1 matching over 8 bases. Germline values: CDR1 MNHEY, CDR2 SVGEGT. Trimming took 2 bases from V and 6 from J; bases not matched to a gene: 15. The length of the CDR3 is 18 residues. DNA for the CDR3: TGTGCCAGCAGTTACCCCCGGACAGGGTACAAGAGCTGCAATGAGCAGTTCTTC. Its protein product is CASSYPRTGYKSCNEQFF.

This clonotype was recorded many times. This sequence joins TRBV2 and TRBJ2-1; TRBD1 is a possible D gene (5 bases). This CDR3 spans 14 amino acids. The V end lost 4 bases, the J end lost 3 bases, and 10 bases lay between the germline ends. Germline V CDR1 and CDR2: SNHLY, FYNNEI. CDR3 amino acids: CASSANRNYNEQFF. The CDR3 region has the DNA TGTGCCAGCAGTGCCAACAGGAACTACAATGAGCAGTTCTTC.

Many counts were recorded for this clonotype. The chain links TRBV3-1 to TRBJ1-1; a weak D match, TRBD1 (5 bases). Germline CDR1 is LGHDT and CDR2 is YNNKEL (reference sequence). V was cut by 7 bases and J by 0 bases, with 9 bases left in between. CDR3 length equals 13 residues. The CDR3 DNA sequence: TGTGCCAGCATGGGCAGGGTGAACACTGAAGCTTTCTTT. Translating it yields CASMGRVNTEAFF.

This clonotype was observed at least ten times. V and J are TRBV7-2 and TRBJ2-2; the match to TRBD1 covers 9 bases. With 4 bases clipped from V and 5 bases from J, the junction kept 8 bases outside the gene matches. This CDR3 comprises 16 residues. Germline V gene data show CDR1 as SGHTA and CDR2 as FQGNSA. This chain's CDR3 is CASSSDRGGLTGELFF. For the CDR3, the DNA is TGTGCCAGCAGCTCGGACAGGGGAGGTTTAACCGGGGAGCTGTTTTTT.

In this sample, this clonotype turned up many times. The chain employs TRBV2 and TRBJ1-6; 10 positions match TRBD1. CDR1 is SNHLY and CDR2 is FYNNEI in the germline V gene. Trimming at V came to 5 bases and at J to 9 bases, leaving 7 bases not matched to a gene. This CDR3 contains 15 residues. CDR3 in DNA: TGTGCCAGCAGTTACCGGGGACAGGGGCTTTCACCCCTCCACTTT. Protein: CASSYRGQGLSPLHF.